This TCR beta chain was retrieved from a study of blood T cell repertoires in COVID-19 (dated by TCRdb to the early 2020s). Context from the whole study: Collaborator samples came from the United States, Italy and Spain and covered acute and convalescent phases of COVID-19. The repertoires were made available in a free public database intended to serve as a resource for research on the immune response to SARS-CoV-2. Where available, HLA class I and class II types were obtained from metadata supplied by the sample provider rather than from assay-based typing. The sample metadata nearly always contained a de-identified subject ID, COVID-19 status, age in years and sex. The material from the prospective study consisted of cDNA or gDNA derived from T cells, B-cell-depleted T cells, or PBMCs. The samples were drawn from two sources: the first 160 participants of the ongoing ImmuneRACE study, and 1,254 subjects contributed by 6 global collaborators. Deeply sampled blood TCRbeta repertoires from subjects exposed to, actively infected with, or recovered from COVID-19 were included in the dataset.

Comment on this clone: The clone's antigen remains unknown. No much larger clone is present one base from it, and per-base qualities are unavailable.

Broader findings and caveats from the paper: Clinical and demographic metadata were provided uncurated, with the amount varying by source and participant.

In the prospective study, participants were about 18 to 100 years old, resided in around 25 geographic areas of the United States, and were enrolled through a virtual design. In the prospective study, cohorts were assigned on the basis of participant-reported clinical history obtained from a screening survey and a study questionnaire. In the prospective study, whole blood, serum and a nasopharyngeal or oropharyngeal swab were collected from each participant by mobile phlebotomists. Additional blood draws and questionnaires over an approximately two-month period could optionally be provided by prospective study participants. Prospective study blood samples were shipped either frozen or at room temperature before DNA extraction. The CDR3 spans 15 residues, from the cysteine through the phenylalanine. The sequence is cut down to CDR3 DNA, 45 bases in frame from base 1. The germline V gene gives CDR1 as SGDLS and CDR2 as YYNGEE. The junction shows trimming of 2 bases on V and 5 bases on J, and the gene matches do not reach 4 bases of it.

TCRbeta CDR3 regions were amplified from genomic DNA using the immunoSEQ Assay, a bias-controlled multiplex PCR. As for how the authors treated the data: The number of nucleated cells in each sample was estimated by amplification of reference gene primers within the assay. To quantify the absolute abundance of each unique TCRbeta CDR3 rearrangement, sequence reads were collapsed and filtered. For each sample, productive Simpson clonality was calculated as the square root of Simpson's diversity index over productive rearrangements. This is the immuneACCESS table as TCRdb keeps it, with only in-frame sequences that have V and J called. A part of the clones is gone; compared with another copy, unresolved V genes explain less than half, and the rest is unexplained. V, J and clone size are those of that table, while D and trimming were read from the DNA. The sample table contains 300,000 to 400,000 clones; only one count was recorded for roughly 90% of them. Around 0.97% of the sample is in the top ten clones.

Sequencing was carried out using PBMCs or T cells enriched from blood (not recorded which). This sequence originates from a woman aged 25 to 39 with acute COVID-19. Here the chain combines TRBV9 and TRBJ2-2; the central 9 bases match TRBD1. The sequenced DNA is TGTGCCAGCAGCGTCCGGGACAGGGCGACCGGGGAGCTGTTTTTT. Its protein is CASSVRDRATGELFF.